The present T cell receptor (beta chain) was sequenced within a study of human CD4 T cells and Enterobacteriaceae. General study findings and limits: Ex vivo reactivity came only from nucleotide matches to CFSE-low cultures.

Memory CD4+ T cells were sorted as all CD4+ cells except CD45RA+CCR7+CD95- naive cells, over 98% pure. With respect to this clone: Its specificity is not known.

The V end was cut by 5 bases, the J end by 5 bases, with 18 bases between. The CDR3 consists of 15 residues. The germline V gene encodes CDR1 SGHAT and CDR2 FQNNGV. The assay was immunoSEQ multiplex PCR, and TCRdb's table has in-frame clones only and misses some. This sample has some 26,000 clones, with roughly 80% found just once. Sequenced sample: memory CD4+ T cells from blood. The TCR sequence derives from a human donor in good health. The chain carries TRBV11-2 and TRBJ2-5; D may be TRBD2 (6 bases). CDR3 nucleotide sequence: TGTGCCAGCAGCCTACCGTTCCGCCGGGGGGAGACCCAGTACTTC. The encoded protein is CASSLPFRRGETQYF.